A single sample is the source of the 21 T cell receptor beta chains below, sequenced in a study of regulatory T cells in long-lasting Graves disease. Time point here: newly diagnosed GD, antithyroid drugs for less than 3 months. From PBMCs, RNA was extracted and then used to make the TCR library. Library construction for TCR beta used iRepertoire HTBI primers and Arm-PCR of CDR3 regions. One entry per CDR3 protein, called by TCRdb with MiXCR from the multiplex PCR reads. This sample has about 420,000 distinct CDR3 sequences, with roughly 17% found just once. The sample was also reused in another study, on T cells in Graves' hyperthyroidism and ophthalmopathy.

Specimen: peripheral blood mononuclear cells (PBMCs), collected at new diagnosis, from a patient treated with antithyroid drugs. These receptors were obtained from a woman aged 18-29 years with Graves disease.

The genes are TRBV28 and TRBJ1-4; D is ambiguous. CDR3 length: 15 residues. Germline V gene sequence: CDR1 MDHEN, CDR2 SYDVKM. The V end was cut by 7 bases, the J end by 7 bases, with 19 bases between. This CDR3 reads CASTSFGRDGEKLFF. The CDR3 DNA follows: TGTGCCAGCACTTCTTTTGGGCGCGACGGTGAAAAACTGTTTTTT.

This clonotype has only a few counts. The chain links TRBV27 to TRBJ2-2; the match to TRBD2 covers 7 bases. J gave up 6 bases and V 4 bases, and 8 bases lay outside the gene matches. This CDR3 is 15 amino acids long. Germline CDR1 and CDR2: MNHEY and SMNVEV (reference sequence). The CDR3 DNA sequence: TGTGCCAGCAGTTCGCGGGGGAAAGGGGCCGGGGAGCTGTTTTTT. It specifies CASSSRGKGAGELFF.

The V gene is TRBV7-9, the J gene TRBJ2-3, with a tentative D call TRBD2 (5 bases). V lost 7 bases to trimming and J lost 3 bases, with 20 bases between them. Germline CDR1 reads SEHNR; CDR2 reads FQNEAQ (reference sequence). The CDR3 spans 16 residues. CDR3 sequence (DNA): TGTGCCAGCAAAGGCGGGCCAACCAGTAGGACAGATACGCAGTATTTT. This gives the protein CASKGGPTSRTDTQYF.

In its sample, this clonotype was seen many times. J is TRBJ2-1 and V is TRBV5-1; either TRBD1 or TRBD2 may fit D (5 bases each). The CDR3 is made up of 14 amino acids. CDR1 SGHRS and CDR2 YFSETQ come from the germline V gene. The V gene lost 4 bases and the J gene lost 8 bases, with 16 bases spanning the gap. This CDR3 reads CASSTRDPKDEQFF. CDR3 nucleotide sequence: TGCGCCAGCAGCACCCGGGACCCCAAGGATGAGCAGTTCTTC.

This clonotype was seen at least ten times. V and J are TRBV20-1 and TRBJ2-3; TRBD2 matches 7 bases. The CDR3 runs 15 residues. Trimming cost V 3 bases and J 2 bases; bases outside gene matches: 8. Germline CDR1 reads DFQATT; CDR2 reads SNEGSKA (reference sequence). In nucleotides, the CDR3 is TGCAGTGCTAGGGGTGCTAGCGGATTCACAGATACGCAGTATTTT. The encoded protein is CSARGASGFTDTQYF.

This clonotype was counted at least ten times. V usage is TRBV2 and J usage is TRBJ2-7; tentative D call: TRBD1 (6 bases). V was cut by 4 bases and J by 0 bases, with 13 bases left in between. The CDR3 loop spans 15 amino acids. The V gene's germline CDR1 is SNHLY and CDR2 FYNNEI. The CDR3 reads CASSVGAGYSYEQYF. The CDR3 bases are TGTGCCAGCAGTGTGGGGGCGGGCTACTCCTACGAGCAGTACTTC.

This rearrangement joins TRBV28 to TRBJ2-7, with a possible D match to TRBD2 (6 bases). The CDR3 extends over 12 amino acids. CDR1 MDHEN and CDR2 SYDVKM come from the germline V gene. V was pared by 10 bases and J by 4 bases, with 14 bases between. CDR3 bases: TGTGCCACCCTAGGACGGGAGTACGAGCAGTACTTC. It codes for CATLGREYEQYF.

On this clonotype: Just one base apart from a much larger clone, this may be a read error. The chain has TRBV7-9 and TRBJ2-7; D remains unclear. Germline CDR1 is SEHNR and CDR2 is FQNEAQ (reference sequence). Between the trimmed V and J ends, which lost 9 bases and 2 bases, there was a span of 20 bases. There are 15 residues in the CDR3. This chain's CDR3 is CARSRVDVSPYEQYF. CDR3 nucleotides: TGTGCCAGGAGCCGCGTTGACGTATCCCCCTACGAGCAGTACTTC.

The chain combines TRBV3-1 with TRBJ2-6; TRBD1 might be the D (6 bases). This CDR3 contains 17 residues. Germline V gene sequence: CDR1 LGHDT, CDR2 YNNKEL (reference sequence). The V gene lost 0 bases and the J gene lost 2 bases, with 11 bases spanning the gap. Here the CDR3 DNA reads TGTGCCAGCAGCCAAGATTGGGGGCAGGCTGGGGCCAACGTCCTGACTTTC. It specifies CASSQDWGQAGANVLTF.

The table lists this clonotype with a few counts. The CDR3 DNA reads as TGTGCCAGCAGTGAACTGGTTCAGGTCAATGAGCAGTTCTTC. It translates to CASSELVQVNEQFF. The chain carries TRBV6-2 or TRBV6-3 and TRBJ2-1; no clear D. Germline V lookup: CDR1 MNHEY, CDR2 SVGEGT. This CDR3 comprises 14 residues. V lost 5 bases and J 6 bases, leaving 14 bases between the germline ends.

The rearrangement joins TRBV6-2 or TRBV6-3 to TRBJ2-2; D may be TRBD1 (6 bases). CDR1 and CDR2 (germline): MNHEY, SVGEGT. The CDR3 extends over 14 amino acids. Trimming left V 8 bases short and J 2 bases short, with 12 bases between. For the CDR3, the DNA is TGTGCCAGCCAACGGGACAAAAACACCGGGGAGCTGTTTTTT. It codes for CASQRDKNTGELFF.

At least ten counts were recorded for this clonotype. The chain carries TRBV28 and TRBJ2-1; 8 bases map to TRBD2. The CDR3 has 17 amino acids. Germline V CDR1 and CDR2: MDHEN, SYDVKM. The ends lost 2 bases at V and 8 bases at J; junction bases unmatched: 14. The DNA of the CDR3 is TGTGCCAGCAGTTTAAGGTCCGGGAGGGCCGTAATTTATGAGCAGTTCTTC. Residues: CASSLRSGRAVIYEQFF.

This clonotype was seen at least ten times. J is TRBJ2-1 and V is TRBV9; possible D gene TRBD2, 5 bases. V shed 0 bases and J shed 4 bases, with 11 bases lying between them. Germline V gene sequence: CDR1 SGDLS, CDR2 YYNGEE. The CDR3 covers 15 residues. Here the CDR3 DNA reads TGTGCCAGCAGCGTAGGGGCGGGCAGATACAATGAGCAGTTCTTC. Its protein product is CASSVGAGRYNEQFF. The full variable domain, in which reference TRBV9 and TRBJ2-1 provide the parts outside the CDR3, is DSGVTQTPKHLITATGQRVTLRCSPRSGDLSVYWYQQSLDQGLQFLIQYYNGEERAKGNILERFSAQQFPDLHSELNLSSLELGDSALYFCASSVGAGRYNEQFFGPGTRLTVL.

In its sample, this clonotype was seen many times. J is TRBJ2-5 and V is TRBV7-9; 14 nucleotides agree with TRBD2. V shed 5 bases and J 5 bases; nucleotides not matched to a gene: 7. This CDR3 is built from 16 residues. Germline CDR1 is SEHNR and CDR2 is FQNEAQ (reference sequence). Here the CDR3 DNA reads TGTGCCAGCAGCCTCGGGACTAGCGGGAGTGTTGAGACCCAGTACTTC. This encodes CASSLGTSGSVETQYF.

This clonotype was detected many times. J is TRBJ1-1 and V is TRBV3-1, with D uncertain. Germline CDR1 is LGHDT and CDR2 is YNNKEL (reference sequence). The CDR3 spans 12 residues. Trimming cost V 3 bases and J 5 bases, with 7 bases left between them. In DNA, the CDR3 is TGTGCCAGCAGCCATGGGGAGACTGAAGCTTTCTTT. This gives the protein CASSHGETEAFF.

This clonotype was detected many times. The chain combines TRBV9 with TRBJ1-1; TRBD1 matches 8 bases. Germline V CDR1 and CDR2: SGDLS, YYNGEE. The CDR3 totals 14 residues. With 3 bases clipped from V and 4 bases from J, the junction kept 5 bases outside the gene matches. CDR3 sequence (DNA): TGTGCCAGCAGCGATGGACAGGGAAGCACTGAAGCTTTCTTT. Its protein is CASSDGQGSTEAFF.

A few counts support this clonotype. V and J are TRBV19 and TRBJ2-3, with TRBD1 as a possible D gene (6 bases). V shed 9 bases and J shed 3 bases, with 16 bases lying between them. The germline CDR1 and CDR2 sequences are LNHDA and SQIVND (reference sequence). CDR3 length: 14 residues. The CDR3, as DNA: TGTGCCAGAAGGGGCAGGGGAAGGACAGATACGCAGTATTTT. It yields the protein CARRGRGRTDTQYF.

This clonotype showed up just a few times. This chain connects TRBV28 to TRBJ2-7, with 8 bases identical to TRBD2. The CDR3 is made up of 16 amino acids. Germline CDR1 MDHEN, CDR2 SYDVKM. The V and J ends lost 1 base and 3 bases, in that order; junction bases with no gene match: 8. The CDR3 DNA follows: TGTGCCAGCAGTTTATCCCCGGGAGGGACCTTCTACGAGCAGTACTTC. As protein: CASSLSPGGTFYEQYF.

The chain links TRBV29-1 to TRBJ2-3; TRBD2 agrees at 9 bases. Germline CDR1 is SQVTM and CDR2 is ANQGSEA. This CDR3 contains 14 residues. J was trimmed by 4 bases and V by 6 bases; bases with no gene match: 8. Written as DNA, the CDR3 is TGCAGCGTCCTTTTAGCGGGAGTCCCAGATACGCAGTATTTT. Protein: CSVLLAGVPDTQYF.

This clonotype was recorded at least ten times. V is TRBV12-3 or TRBV12-4 and J is TRBJ1-1; possible D gene TRBD1, 6 bases. This CDR3 is built from 14 residues. The germline V and J ends were trimmed by 7 bases and 0 bases, with 12 bases remaining between them. The CDR3 DNA reads TGTGCCAGCATCAGAGGACAGTTGAACACTGAAGCTTTCTTT. It specifies CASIRGQLNTEAFF.

The chain carries TRBV20-1 and TRBJ2-3; D call uncertain. The CDR3 spans 12 residues. Germline V gene lookup returns CDR1 DFQATT and CDR2 SNEGSKA (reference sequence). Trimming removed 3 bases at V and 3 bases at J, with 7 bases between. In DNA, the CDR3 is TGCAGTGCTAGGCGAGATACAGATACGCAGTATTTT. This sequence encodes CSARRDTDTQYF.